A selection of T cell receptor beta chains follows, all from one sample in a study of blood T cell repertoires in COVID-19. Some clones are missing from TCRdb's copy, which holds only in-frame ones; the method was immunoSEQ multiplex PCR. The sample has approximately 98,000 clones, 88% seen once. The sequenced material came from peripheral blood. These receptors were obtained from a human donor in a cohort sampled during active COVID-19. CDR3s include the opening cysteine and the closing phenylalanine or tryptophan. Fields, in order: D gene, J gene, clone size, V gene, CDR3 DNA, CDR3 protein. D genes are given only for firm matches. Clone size is not always given. Where it is, it says once, few, many or a class for expanded clones.

D gene: TRBD1; J gene: TRBJ2-2; clone size: NA; V gene: TRBV3-1/TRBV3-2; CDR3 DNA: TGTGCCAGCAGCCAAGAGAGGACAGGGCCGGACACCGGGGAGCTGTTTTTT; CDR3 protein: CASSQERTGPDTGELFF
D gene: NA; J gene: TRBJ2-7; clone size: few; V gene: TRBV28; CDR3 DNA: TGTGCCAGCAGCTTTGGCGGCAGCTCCTACGAGCAGTACTTC; CDR3 protein: CASSFGGSSYEQYF
D gene: TRBD2; J gene: TRBJ2-3; clone size: NA; V gene: TRBV7-3; CDR3 DNA: TGTGCCAGCAGCTTAGGGGTTAGCGGGAGGTTGGATACGCAGTATTTT; CDR3 protein: CASSLGVSGRLDTQYF
D gene: NA; J gene: TRBJ2-3; clone size: NA; V gene: TRBV11-2; CDR3 DNA: TGTGCCAGCAGCTGGTCCTCCCTTCTAGGAGGCACAGATACGCAGTATTTT; CDR3 protein: CASSWSSLLGGTDTQYF
D gene: TRBD2; J gene: TRBJ2-1; clone size: NA; V gene: TRBV7-8; CDR3 DNA: TGTGCCAGCAGCAAACTAGCGGGATGGGAGGGTGAGCAGTTCTTC; CDR3 protein: CASSKLAGWEGEQFF
D gene: NA; J gene: TRBJ2-7; clone size: NA; V gene: TRBV27; CDR3 DNA: TGTGCCAGCAGTTCGGGACTCCGCCGGGGCGAGCAGTACTTC; CDR3 protein: CASSSGLRRGEQYF
D gene: NA; J gene: TRBJ2-7; clone size: once; V gene: TRBV5-1; CDR3 DNA: TGCGCCAGCAGTGGACAGTCCTACGAGCAGTACTTC; CDR3 protein: CASSGQSYEQYF
D gene: NA; J gene: TRBJ2-1; clone size: NA; V gene: TRBV27; CDR3 DNA: TGTGCCAGCAGTTCATCCCTGTACAATGAGCAGTTCTTC; CDR3 protein: CASSSSLYNEQFF
D gene: TRBD2; J gene: TRBJ2-1; clone size: NA; V gene: TRBV7-6; CDR3 DNA: TGTGCCAGCAGCCCACCTAGCGGGAGCTCCTACAATGAGCAGTTCTTC; CDR3 protein: CASSPPSGSSYNEQFF
D gene: NA; J gene: TRBJ2-3; clone size: NA; V gene: TRBV12-5; CDR3 DNA: TGTGCTAGTGGTTTGCCCTCTCCGGGCGGACTCGGCACAGATACGCAGTATTTT; CDR3 protein: CASGLPSPGGLGTDTQYF
D gene: NA; J gene: TRBJ1-2; clone size: NA; V gene: TRBV7-8; CDR3 DNA: TGTGCCAGCAGCCCCCGCAGTTTCTATGGCTACACCTTC; CDR3 protein: CASSPRSFYGYTF
D gene: NA; J gene: TRBJ1-3; clone size: NA; V gene: TRBV7-9; CDR3 DNA: TGTGCCAGCAGCTTAGGCACTGACTCTGGAAACACCATATATTTT; CDR3 protein: CASSLGTDSGNTIYF
D gene: TRBD2; J gene: TRBJ2-3; clone size: NA; V gene: TRBV10-3; CDR3 DNA: TGTGCCATCAGTTCTGGGACTAGCGGGGGGCCTAGCACAGATACGCAGTATTTT; CDR3 protein: CAISSGTSGGPSTDTQYF
D gene: NA; J gene: TRBJ1-2; clone size: NA; V gene: TRBV29-1; CDR3 DNA: TGCAGCGTTGACCAAGGAAGGGGTGGCTACACCTTC; CDR3 protein: CSVDQGRGGYTF
D gene: NA; J gene: TRBJ2-1; clone size: NA; V gene: TRBV5-3; CDR3 DNA: TGTGCCAGAAGCGCCTGGGACTTTCCCTACAATGAGCAGTTCTTC; CDR3 protein: CARSAWDFPYNEQFF
D gene: NA; J gene: TRBJ1-6; clone size: NA; V gene: TRBV27; CDR3 DNA: TGTGCCAGCAGTTCCACAGGGATGCCCTATAATTCACCCCTCCACTTT; CDR3 protein: CASSSTGMPYNSPLHF
D gene: TRBD2; J gene: TRBJ2-1; clone size: NA; V gene: TRBV3-1/TRBV3-2; CDR3 DNA: TGTGCCAGCAGCCAAGATAACGGGGGGGGTCGCAATGAGCAGTTCTTC; CDR3 protein: CASSQDNGGGRNEQFF
D gene: NA; J gene: TRBJ1-5; clone size: NA; V gene: TRBV29-1; CDR3 DNA: TGCAGCGTCGGAACGGGGGTCGGCGGGCCCCAGCATTTT; CDR3 protein: CSVGTGVGGPQHF
D gene: TRBD1; J gene: TRBJ2-7; clone size: NA; V gene: TRBV28; CDR3 DNA: TGTGCCAGCAGTTTATGGACCGGGACAGGGGGCGAGCAGTACTTC; CDR3 protein: CASSLWTGTGGEQYF
D gene: NA; J gene: TRBJ2-3; clone size: NA; V gene: TRBV6-5; CDR3 DNA: TGTGCCAGCAGTTTCCAGGGAACTCGAATTACAGATACGCAGTATTTT; CDR3 protein: CASSFQGTRITDTQYF
D gene: TRBD1; J gene: TRBJ1-4; clone size: NA; V gene: TRBV14; CDR3 DNA: TGTGCCAGCAGCCAGCTACAGGGGGCTAATGAAAAACTGTTTTTT; CDR3 protein: CASSQLQGANEKLFF
D gene: TRBD2; J gene: TRBJ2-3; clone size: NA; V gene: TRBV20-1; CDR3 DNA: TGCAGTGCTAGTATAGCGGGAGGGGAAGATACGCAGTATTTT; CDR3 protein: CSASIAGGEDTQYF
D gene: TRBD2; J gene: TRBJ2-1; clone size: NA; V gene: TRBV4-1; CDR3 DNA: TGCGCCAGCAGCCAAGATAGCGGGAGGGCCTACAATGAGCAGTTCTTC; CDR3 protein: CASSQDSGRAYNEQFF
D gene: NA; J gene: TRBJ1-1; clone size: NA; V gene: TRBV7-2; CDR3 DNA: TGTGCCAGCAGCCCCCGGACAGCCGTGAACACTGAAGCTTTCTTT; CDR3 protein: CASSPRTAVNTEAFF
D gene: TRBD1; J gene: TRBJ2-3; clone size: NA; V gene: TRBV13; CDR3 DNA: TGTGCCAGCAGCTTAGGGACAGGGGGAATAGATACGCAGTATTTT; CDR3 protein: CASSLGTGGIDTQYF
D gene: NA; J gene: TRBJ2-2; clone size: NA; V gene: TRBV5-6; CDR3 DNA: TGTGCCAGCAGCTCCCGACACCAAGCGCGGGCCGGGGAGCTGTTTTTT; CDR3 protein: CASSSRHQARAGELFF
D gene: NA; J gene: TRBJ1-6; clone size: NA; V gene: TRBV28; CDR3 DNA: TGTGCCAGCAGTTTAGGGGGGGTCTATAATTCACCCCTCCACTTT; CDR3 protein: CASSLGGVYNSPLHF
D gene: NA; J gene: TRBJ1-2; clone size: NA; V gene: TRBV5-8; CDR3 DNA: TGTGCCAGCAGCTTGGTCCAGGGTGTGGATGGCTACACCTTC; CDR3 protein: CASSLVQGVDGYTF
D gene: TRBD1; J gene: TRBJ1-1; clone size: NA; V gene: TRBV29-1; CDR3 DNA: TGCAGCGTTAGGACAGGGACGAACACTGAAGCTTTCTTT; CDR3 protein: CSVRTGTNTEAFF
D gene: TRBD1; J gene: TRBJ1-1; clone size: NA; V gene: TRBV7-9; CDR3 DNA: TGTGCCAGCGCGTACCCGACAGGGACCGCCCTGAACACTGAAGCTTTCTTT; CDR3 protein: CASAYPTGTALNTEAFF
D gene: NA; J gene: TRBJ2-1; clone size: NA; V gene: TRBV7-9; CDR3 DNA: TGTGCCAGCAGCTTGTCTGCTAGCTACAATGAGCAGTTCTTC; CDR3 protein: CASSLSASYNEQFF
D gene: TRBD1; J gene: TRBJ2-3; clone size: once; V gene: TRBV5-6; CDR3 DNA: TGTGCCAGCTGGCCAACGACAGGGGGCGCAGATACGCAGTATTTT; CDR3 protein: CASWPTTGGADTQYF
D gene: NA; J gene: TRBJ1-1; clone size: NA; V gene: TRBV3-1/TRBV3-2; CDR3 DNA: TGTGCCAGCAGCCAAGCAGGGTTTGAAGCTTTCTTT; CDR3 protein: CASSQAGFEAFF
D gene: NA; J gene: TRBJ2-7; clone size: NA; V gene: TRBV7-9; CDR3 DNA: TGTGCCAGCAGCTTAGAAGGGGGTGAGCAGTACTTC; CDR3 protein: CASSLEGGEQYF
D gene: NA; J gene: TRBJ2-1; clone size: once; V gene: TRBV6-5; CDR3 DNA: TGTGCCAGCAGTTACAAACACCCCTCCAGCTACAATGAGCAGTTCTTC; CDR3 protein: CASSYKHPSSYNEQFF
D gene: NA; J gene: TRBJ1-3; clone size: NA; V gene: TRBV5-1; CDR3 DNA: TGCGCCAGCAGCCCCCAGGTCAGCTCTGGAAACACCATATATTTT; CDR3 protein: CASSPQVSSGNTIYF
D gene: TRBD1; J gene: TRBJ1-1; clone size: NA; V gene: TRBV6-1; CDR3 DNA: TGTGCCAGCAGTGAACCCCGACAGGGGGCTGAAGCTTTCTTT; CDR3 protein: CASSEPRQGAEAFF
D gene: NA; J gene: TRBJ1-4; clone size: few; V gene: TRBV6-6; CDR3 DNA: TGTGCCAGCAGTGTAACAGGAGCCCCAACTAATGAAAAACTGTTTTTT; CDR3 protein: CASSVTGAPTNEKLFF
D gene: NA; J gene: TRBJ2-7; clone size: once; V gene: TRBV30; CDR3 DNA: TGTGCCTGGAGTGTCAGACAGGCCCACGAGCAGTACTTC; CDR3 protein: CAWSVRQAHEQYF
D gene: NA; J gene: TRBJ1-6; clone size: once; V gene: TRBV30; CDR3 DNA: TGTGCCTGGAGTCTAGACCGAGGGAATTCACCCCTCCACTTT; CDR3 protein: CAWSLDRGNSPLHF
D gene: TRBD2; J gene: TRBJ2-2; clone size: NA; V gene: TRBV3-1/TRBV3-2; CDR3 DNA: TGTGCCAGCAGCCAAAACCTAGCGGGTGCAACCGGGGAGCTGTTTTTT; CDR3 protein: CASSQNLAGATGELFF
D gene: TRBD2; J gene: TRBJ2-5; clone size: NA; V gene: TRBV5-6; CDR3 DNA: TGTGCCAGCAGCTTCGGGAGGGCCCAGTACTTC; CDR3 protein: CASSFGRAQYF
D gene: NA; J gene: TRBJ2-7; clone size: few; V gene: TRBV3-1/TRBV3-2; CDR3 DNA: TGTGCCAGCAGCCAATGGGACACCTCCTACGAGCAGTACTTC; CDR3 protein: CASSQWDTSYEQYF
D gene: TRBD2; J gene: TRBJ2-5; clone size: NA; V gene: TRBV24-1; CDR3 DNA: TGTGCCACCTCCGGACTAGCGGGGGAAAGGACCCAGTACTTC; CDR3 protein: CATSGLAGERTQYF
D gene: TRBD1; J gene: TRBJ1-2; clone size: few; V gene: TRBV5-4; CDR3 DNA: TGTGCCAGCAACAGACAGGGGGCTATCCATGGCTACACCTTC; CDR3 protein: CASNRQGAIHGYTF
D gene: NA; J gene: TRBJ1-3; clone size: NA; V gene: TRBV5-1; CDR3 DNA: TGCGCCAGCAGCTTGAGGGGAACGAGCTCTGGAAACACCATATATTTT; CDR3 protein: CASSLRGTSSGNTIYF
D gene: TRBD1; J gene: TRBJ2-1; clone size: NA; V gene: TRBV24-1; CDR3 DNA: TGTGCCACCAGTGATTCGGACAGGGTTGAGGGGTACGGGGGTGAGCAGTTCTTC; CDR3 protein: CATSDSDRVEGYGGEQFF
D gene: TRBD2; J gene: TRBJ2-7; clone size: NA; V gene: TRBV30; CDR3 DNA: TGTGCCTGGAGCTCACTAGCGGCCGGCTACGAGCAGTACTTC; CDR3 protein: CAWSSLAAGYEQYF
D gene: TRBD1; J gene: TRBJ1-1; clone size: NA; V gene: TRBV6-5; CDR3 DNA: TGTGCCAGCAGTTACGGACAGGGACTCACGAACACTGAAGCTTTCTTT; CDR3 protein: CASSYGQGLTNTEAFF
D gene: TRBD1; J gene: TRBJ1-5; clone size: NA; V gene: TRBV2; CDR3 DNA: TGTGCCAGCAGTGAAGCTATACAGGGGGCCGGTCAGCCCCAGCATTTT; CDR3 protein: CASSEAIQGAGQPQHF
D gene: NA; J gene: TRBJ2-7; clone size: NA; V gene: TRBV7-9; CDR3 DNA: TGTGCCAGCAGCATTAACTCCTACGAGCAGTACTTC; CDR3 protein: CASSINSYEQYF
D gene: NA; J gene: TRBJ2-1; clone size: NA; V gene: TRBV24-1; CDR3 DNA: TGTGCCACCAGTGATTCGGGATCTTCCTACAATGAGCAGTTCTTC; CDR3 protein: CATSDSGSSYNEQFF
D gene: NA; J gene: TRBJ2-1; clone size: NA; V gene: TRBV19; CDR3 DNA: TGTGCCAGTAGCCTGATAGCCGGAGGGGTCGGGGAGCAGTTCTTC; CDR3 protein: CASSLIAGGVGEQFF
D gene: TRBD1; J gene: TRBJ1-3; clone size: NA; V gene: TRBV19; CDR3 DNA: TGTGCCAGTAGTACACCGGGACAGTACCCCTCTGGAAACACCATATATTTT; CDR3 protein: CASSTPGQYPSGNTIYF
D gene: NA; J gene: TRBJ2-1; clone size: NA; V gene: TRBV6-5; CDR3 DNA: TGTGCCAGCAGTCCCCCCGGCAATGAGCAGTTCTTC; CDR3 protein: CASSPPGNEQFF
D gene: TRBD1; J gene: TRBJ1-4; clone size: once; V gene: TRBV15; CDR3 DNA: TGTGCCACCAGCAGAGATCTAGGGACAGGAGTTAATGAAAAACTGTTTTTT; CDR3 protein: CATSRDLGTGVNEKLFF
D gene: TRBD2; J gene: TRBJ2-5; clone size: few; V gene: TRBV6-2/TRBV6-3; CDR3 DNA: TGTGCCAGCAGTTACGGGCTAGCGGGGATATCCCAAGAGACCCAGTACTTC; CDR3 protein: CASSYGLAGISQETQYF
D gene: NA; J gene: TRBJ2-1; clone size: NA; V gene: TRBV19; CDR3 DNA: TGTGCCAGTAGTATGACAGGGGAGGGCTCCTACAATGAGCAGTTCTTC; CDR3 protein: CASSMTGEGSYNEQFF
D gene: NA; J gene: TRBJ1-1; clone size: NA; V gene: TRBV4-1; CDR3 DNA: TGCGCCAGCAGCCAACCGCGGGGAGGGAAGGCTTTCTTT; CDR3 protein: CASSQPRGGKAFF
D gene: NA; J gene: TRBJ1-1; clone size: NA; V gene: TRBV6-5; CDR3 DNA: TGTGCCAGCAGAGGGGTGGGGACTGAAGCTTTCTTT; CDR3 protein: CASRGVGTEAFF